The following is a TCR beta chain sequence with its context. The data were obtained in a study of early stage breast cancer tumors. Measured with immunoSEQ multiplex PCR; TCRdb has only the in-frame clones, and not every one. The repertoire holds more than 65,000 clones, with roughly 80% as singletons. The length of the CDR3 is 14 residues. V was clipped by 7 bases and J by 4 bases; unmatched bases: 8. Germline values: CDR1 SQVTM, CDR2 ANQGSEA. The receptor was isolated from a person aged 35-50 years with breast cancer. This chain uses TRBV29-1 with TRBJ2-1; 9 nucleotides align to TRBD1. Sequencing used blood. CDR3 region: CSAKDRGGYNEQFF. CDR3 DNA: TGCAGCGCCAAGGACAGGGGAGGATACAATGAGCAGTTCTTC.